Listed below are T cell receptor beta chains from one sample, sequenced in a study of Ad26.COV2.S vaccination and SARS-CoV-2 variants. Sequenced by immunoSEQ multiplex PCR; TCRdb stores in-frame clones only, minus some. The table has around 320,000 clones, 85% to 90% seen once. Sequenced material: peripheral blood, taken in a trial of Ad26.COV2.S vaccine versus placebo. The receptors were gathered from a person between 18 and 60 years old who received the Ad26.COV2.S COVID-19 vaccine or a placebo. The CDR3 runs from the conserved cysteine through the conserved F or W. Each record gives: J gene, D gene, clone size, V gene, CDR3 DNA, CDR3 protein. The D gene is left open where the match is weak. Expanded clones get a size class; other rows say once, few or many, or leave the size out.

j_call: TRBJ2-2
d_call: -
clone_size: -
v_call: TRBV28
cdr3_nt: TGTGCCAGCAGTCCAAGCCCGACGTGGGCGAACACCGGGGAGCTGTTTTTT
cdr3_aa: CASSPSPTWANTGELFF

j_call: TRBJ1-2
d_call: -
clone_size: -
v_call: TRBV15
cdr3_nt: TGTGCCACCAGAGGGGGAGAGTTGGGGGACCTTTATGGCTACACCTTC
cdr3_aa: CATRGGELGDLYGYTF

j_call: TRBJ2-7
d_call: -
clone_size: -
v_call: TRBV9
cdr3_nt: TGTGCCAGCAGCGTAGGGATAGGGAACTACGAGCAGTACTTC
cdr3_aa: CASSVGIGNYEQYF

j_call: TRBJ1-2
d_call: TRBD1
clone_size: -
v_call: TRBV11-2
cdr3_nt: TGTGCCAGCAGCCTGACAGGGGCCCAGGGCTATGGCTACACCTTC
cdr3_aa: CASSLTGAQGYGYTF

j_call: TRBJ1-2
d_call: -
clone_size: -
v_call: TRBV3-1/TRBV3-2
cdr3_nt: TGTGCCAGCAGCCAACTCGGGGAATATGGCTACACCTTC
cdr3_aa: CASSQLGEYGYTF

j_call: TRBJ2-3
d_call: TRBD2
clone_size: -
v_call: TRBV5-4
cdr3_nt: TGTGCCAGCAGCGATATAGCGGGGGAAGGAACAGATACGCAGTATTTT
cdr3_aa: CASSDIAGEGTDTQYF

j_call: TRBJ1-4
d_call: -
clone_size: -
v_call: TRBV9
cdr3_nt: TGTGCCAGCAGCAGGGGGTCGGTCGATGAAAAACTGTTTTTT
cdr3_aa: CASSRGSVDEKLFF

j_call: TRBJ2-2
d_call: -
clone_size: -
v_call: TRBV12-3/TRBV12-4
cdr3_nt: TGTGCCAGCAGTAACACCGGGGAGCTGTTTTTT
cdr3_aa: CASSNTGELFF

j_call: TRBJ1-6
d_call: -
clone_size: -
v_call: TRBV30
cdr3_nt: TGTGCCTGGCAAGGGACTAATTCACCCCTCCACTTT
cdr3_aa: CAWQGTNSPLHF

j_call: TRBJ1-3
d_call: TRBD1
clone_size: -
v_call: TRBV28
cdr3_nt: TGTGCCAGCAGTTCTGGACAGGGGAATGGAAACACCATATATTTT
cdr3_aa: CASSSGQGNGNTIYF

j_call: TRBJ2-3
d_call: TRBD1
clone_size: -
v_call: TRBV5-1
cdr3_nt: TGCGCCAGCAGCTCCGGCGGACAGGGCACAGATACGCAGTATTTT
cdr3_aa: CASSSGGQGTDTQYF

j_call: TRBJ1-1
d_call: -
clone_size: -
v_call: TRBV7-9
cdr3_nt: TGTGCCAGCAGCGCCAAGGGGAACACTGAAGCTTTCTTT
cdr3_aa: CASSAKGNTEAFF

j_call: TRBJ2-6
d_call: -
clone_size: -
v_call: TRBV27
cdr3_nt: TGTGCCAGCCGGCTTACTGGGGCCAACGTCCTGACTTTC
cdr3_aa: CASRLTGANVLTF

j_call: TRBJ2-7
d_call: TRBD1
clone_size: few
v_call: TRBV7-8
cdr3_nt: TGTGCCAGCAGCCCCGGGACAGGGGTTTCCTACGAGCAGTACTTC
cdr3_aa: CASSPGTGVSYEQYF

j_call: TRBJ1-1
d_call: TRBD1
clone_size: few
v_call: TRBV7-2
cdr3_nt: TGTGCCAGCAGACCCCTGGACAGGGGGGGCACTGAAGCTTTCTTT
cdr3_aa: CASRPLDRGGTEAFF

j_call: TRBJ1-5
d_call: TRBD1
clone_size: -
v_call: TRBV19
cdr3_nt: TGTGCCAGTAGTATGGGACAGAATCAGCCCCAGCATTTT
cdr3_aa: CASSMGQNQPQHF

j_call: TRBJ1-2
d_call: TRBD1
clone_size: -
v_call: TRBV28
cdr3_nt: TGTGCCAGCAGTTTCGGACAGGGGGGGTATGGCTACACCTTC
cdr3_aa: CASSFGQGGYGYTF

j_call: TRBJ2-5
d_call: -
clone_size: -
v_call: TRBV5-6
cdr3_nt: TGTGCCAGCAGCTCAGGCCAGCCAGTAGTTGAGACCCAGTACTTC
cdr3_aa: CASSSGQPVVETQYF

j_call: TRBJ1-6
d_call: -
clone_size: -
v_call: TRBV6-6
cdr3_nt: TGTGCCAGCAGTTCCGTCCTCACTACACCCCTCCACTTT
cdr3_aa: CASSSVLTTPLHF

j_call: TRBJ2-7
d_call: -
clone_size: -
v_call: TRBV20-1
cdr3_nt: TGCAGTGCTAGTGGGAATCCCTACGAGCAGTACTTC
cdr3_aa: CSASGNPYEQYF

j_call: TRBJ2-3
d_call: -
clone_size: -
v_call: TRBV4-1
cdr3_nt: TGCGCCAGCAGCCAAGTTCCGCCGGGAAAGGGGACAGATACGCAGTATTTT
cdr3_aa: CASSQVPPGKGTDTQYF

j_call: TRBJ1-3
d_call: -
clone_size: -
v_call: TRBV19
cdr3_nt: TGTGCCAGCGGGAGCGGTGGACTCTCTGGAAACACCATATATTTT
cdr3_aa: CASGSGGLSGNTIYF

j_call: TRBJ2-7
d_call: -
clone_size: -
v_call: TRBV6-6
cdr3_nt: TGTGCCAGCAGTTACCTCGTCCCGGGGGAGCAGTACTTC
cdr3_aa: CASSYLVPGEQYF

j_call: TRBJ2-1
d_call: -
clone_size: -
v_call: TRBV20-1
cdr3_nt: TGCAGTGCTAGGGCTTACAATGAGCAGTTCTTC
cdr3_aa: CSARAYNEQFF

j_call: TRBJ2-7
d_call: -
clone_size: -
v_call: TRBV7-6
cdr3_nt: TGTGCCAGCAGCTTGACAGAACTATACGAGCAGTACTTC
cdr3_aa: CASSLTELYEQYF

j_call: TRBJ2-3
d_call: -
clone_size: -
v_call: TRBV11-3
cdr3_nt: TGTGCCAGCAGCTCCGGAAGCTACACAGATACGCAGTATTTT
cdr3_aa: CASSSGSYTDTQYF

j_call: TRBJ1-2
d_call: -
clone_size: -
v_call: TRBV12-3/TRBV12-4
cdr3_nt: TGTGCCAGCAGTTTAGATGCCTATGGCTACACCTTC
cdr3_aa: CASSLDAYGYTF

j_call: TRBJ2-6
d_call: -
clone_size: -
v_call: TRBV6-2/TRBV6-3
cdr3_nt: TGTGCCAGCAGTTACTTCGCGGGAAATAGAATCGATATTTCTGGGGCCAACGTCCTGACTTTC
cdr3_aa: CASSYFAGNRIDISGANVLTF

j_call: TRBJ1-1
d_call: -
clone_size: -
v_call: TRBV29-1
cdr3_nt: TGCAGCGTTGTGAGAGATCGGACTGAAGCTTTCTTT
cdr3_aa: CSVVRDRTEAFF

j_call: TRBJ1-5
d_call: TRBD1
clone_size: once
v_call: TRBV7-6
cdr3_nt: TGTGCCAGCAGCTTAGGCGGACAGGGACTCCAGCCCCAGCATTTT
cdr3_aa: CASSLGGQGLQPQHF

j_call: TRBJ2-7
d_call: TRBD1
clone_size: -
v_call: TRBV7-9
cdr3_nt: TGTGCCAGCAGCAGAGGGACAGGCTACGAGCAGTACTTC
cdr3_aa: CASSRGTGYEQYF

j_call: TRBJ2-3
d_call: TRBD2
clone_size: -
v_call: TRBV4-1
cdr3_nt: TGCGCCAGCAGCCGTCAAGAAGGACTAGCAGGTCCAGATACGCAGTATTTT
cdr3_aa: CASSRQEGLAGPDTQYF

j_call: TRBJ2-7
d_call: TRBD1
clone_size: once
v_call: TRBV6-2/TRBV6-3
cdr3_nt: TGTGCCAGCAGTTCCCCCCCGGACAGGCCCTACGAGCAGTACTTC
cdr3_aa: CASSSPPDRPYEQYF

j_call: TRBJ1-4
d_call: TRBD1
clone_size: -
v_call: TRBV28
cdr3_nt: TGTGCCAGCAGTCAACAGGGGGCGGGCACTAATGAAAAACTGTTTTTT
cdr3_aa: CASSQQGAGTNEKLFF

j_call: TRBJ2-7
d_call: -
clone_size: -
v_call: TRBV15
cdr3_nt: TGTGCCACCAGCAGAGATCCCGACCTCTACGAGCAGTACTTC
cdr3_aa: CATSRDPDLYEQYF

j_call: TRBJ1-2
d_call: TRBD1
clone_size: -
v_call: TRBV19
cdr3_nt: TGTGCCAGTACCCTCGGGACAGGGATTATAAAAGGGTATGGCTACACCTTC
cdr3_aa: CASTLGTGIIKGYGYTF

j_call: TRBJ2-5
d_call: -
clone_size: -
v_call: TRBV2
cdr3_nt: TGTGCCAGTAGCCGGGACACCCAAGAGACCCAGTACTTC
cdr3_aa: CASSRDTQETQYF

j_call: TRBJ1-5
d_call: TRBD1
clone_size: few
v_call: TRBV19
cdr3_nt: TGTGCCAGTAGTATAGCTGGACAGGGAAAGGGTCAGCCCCAGCATTTT
cdr3_aa: CASSIAGQGKGQPQHF

j_call: TRBJ1-5
d_call: -
clone_size: few
v_call: TRBV2
cdr3_nt: TGTGCCAGCAGTGAGTATTGGGGGAGGCAGCCCCAGCATTTT
cdr3_aa: CASSEYWGRQPQHF

j_call: TRBJ2-7
d_call: TRBD2
clone_size: -
v_call: TRBV20-1
cdr3_nt: TGCAGTGCTAGTGGATGGGCCTCTTACCGGGGGGGGGAAGAGCAGTACTTC
cdr3_aa: CSASGWASYRGGEEQYF

j_call: TRBJ2-4
d_call: -
clone_size: -
v_call: TRBV7-2
cdr3_nt: TGTGCCAGCAGCCGTGGAGGTGGCGGGGAACCACACCGAAACATTCAGTACTTC
cdr3_aa: CASSRGGGGEPHRNIQYF

j_call: TRBJ2-2
d_call: -
clone_size: -
v_call: TRBV19
cdr3_nt: TGTGCCAGTAAGCCTGAGTGGCCCGGGGAGCTGTTTTTT
cdr3_aa: CASKPEWPGELFF

j_call: TRBJ1-5
d_call: -
clone_size: -
v_call: TRBV6-2/TRBV6-3
cdr3_nt: TGTGCCAGCAGTTCACAGTACATGGGCAATCAGCCCCAGCATTTT
cdr3_aa: CASSSQYMGNQPQHF

j_call: TRBJ1-1
d_call: -
clone_size: -
v_call: TRBV18
cdr3_nt: TGTGCCAGCTCACTCGGGGAGGTCACTGAAGCTTTCTTT
cdr3_aa: CASSLGEVTEAFF

j_call: TRBJ2-5
d_call: TRBD1
clone_size: -
v_call: TRBV18
cdr3_nt: TGTGCCAGCTCATCAGGGACAGGAGGGCGAGAGACCCAGTACTTC
cdr3_aa: CASSSGTGGRETQYF

j_call: TRBJ1-1
d_call: TRBD1
clone_size: -
v_call: TRBV7-2
cdr3_nt: TGTGCCAGCAGCTCAAGACCGGACAGGGGCACTGAAGCTTTCTTT
cdr3_aa: CASSSRPDRGTEAFF

j_call: TRBJ1-6
d_call: -
clone_size: -
v_call: TRBV11-2
cdr3_nt: TGTGCCAGCAGCTTAGGACAATCGGGCTCCTATAATTCACCCCTCCACTTT
cdr3_aa: CASSLGQSGSYNSPLHF

j_call: TRBJ2-3
d_call: TRBD2
clone_size: -
v_call: TRBV2
cdr3_nt: TGTGCCAGCAGTGCCGGACTAGCAGTAGATACGCAGTATTTT
cdr3_aa: CASSAGLAVDTQYF

j_call: TRBJ2-1
d_call: -
clone_size: -
v_call: TRBV30
cdr3_nt: TGTGCCTGGAGTGGATGGGGCGGGGGCCCTTCAGTGCAGTTCTTC
cdr3_aa: CAWSGWGGGPSVQFF

j_call: TRBJ1-1
d_call: -
clone_size: few
v_call: TRBV2
cdr3_nt: TGTGCCACTACTAATGAGGTGAACACTGAAGCTTTCTTT
cdr3_aa: CATTNEVNTEAFF

j_call: TRBJ2-7
d_call: -
clone_size: -
v_call: TRBV4-1
cdr3_nt: TGCGCCAGCAGCCTCCGGGACCGGAGCTCCTACGAGCAGTACTTC
cdr3_aa: CASSLRDRSSYEQYF

j_call: TRBJ1-1
d_call: TRBD1
clone_size: -
v_call: TRBV5-1
cdr3_nt: TGCGCCAGCAGCTGGGACAGTAGGGGAGCTTTCTTT
cdr3_aa: CASSWDSRGAFF

j_call: TRBJ2-7
d_call: TRBD1
clone_size: -
v_call: TRBV19
cdr3_nt: TGTGCCAGTGGTCCCGGGACAGCCTCCTACGAGCAGTACTTC
cdr3_aa: CASGPGTASYEQYF

j_call: TRBJ1-4
d_call: TRBD1
clone_size: -
v_call: TRBV5-1
cdr3_nt: TGCGCCAGCAGCTTGGTGGGACAGTCTAATGAAAAACTGTTTTTT
cdr3_aa: CASSLVGQSNEKLFF

j_call: TRBJ1-1
d_call: -
clone_size: -
v_call: TRBV24-1
cdr3_nt: TGTGCCACCAGTGATCCGCACAGCGAAACCGGAGCTTTCTTT
cdr3_aa: CATSDPHSETGAFF